Listed below are T cell receptor beta chains from one sample, sequenced in a study of regulatory T cells in long-lasting Graves disease. One entry per CDR3 protein, called by TCRdb with MiXCR from the multiplex PCR reads. This table holds 450,000 to 600,000 distinct CDR3 sequences, approximately 13% found once. The data were also submitted as part of a second study, on T cells in Graves' hyperthyroidism and ophthalmopathy.

The material sequenced was peripheral blood mononuclear cells (PBMCs), taken at new diagnosis, from a patient treated with antithyroid drugs. These receptors originate from a man between 25 and 39 years old with Graves disease. CDR3s include the opening cysteine and the closing phenylalanine or tryptophan. The D gene is left open where the match is weak. Expanded clones are given a class, and other clones once, few, many or no size at all.

length	J	V	D	size	DNA	CDR3
14	TRBJ2-7	TRBV27	TRBD1	many	TGTGCCAGCAGTTTTCGGGACAGGGACTACGAGCAGTACTTC	CASSFRDRDYEQYF
15	TRBJ1-6	TRBV7-9	TRBD1	many	TGTGCCAGCAGCCCATGGGACAGCGATAATTCACCCCTCCACTTT	CASSPWDSDNSPLHF
14	TRBJ2-3	TRBV2	.	many	TGTGCCAGCGGTGGGAGGGGGGGCTTAAATACGCAGTATTTT	CASGGRGGLNTQYF
12	TRBJ2-7	TRBV5-1	.	many	TGCGCCAGCAGCTTGGCCCAGGGGGAGCAGTACTTC	CASSLAQGEQYF
14	TRBJ1-1	TRBV5-1	.	many	TGCGCCAGCAGCTTGTTTCCGGCGAACACTGAAGCTTTCTTT	CASSLFPANTEAFF
15	TRBJ2-5	TRBV5-1	.	few	TGCGCCAGCAGCTTGGAATCGAAGAGCGGGGAGACCCAGTACTTC	CASSLESKSGETQYF
15	TRBJ2-1	TRBV6-1	TRBD1	.	TGTGCCAGCAGTGAAGGGACAGGGGGCTACAATGAGCAGTTCTTC	CASSEGTGGYNEQFF
14	TRBJ1-5	TRBV2	.	many	TGTGCCAGCAGAGTCCCCTGGGGCAATCAGCCCCAGCATTTT	CASRVPWGNQPQHF
11	TRBJ2-7	TRBV29-1	.	.	TGCAGCGTAATCAGGGCCTACGAGCAGTACTTC	CSVIRAYEQYF
15	TRBJ1-1	TRBV6-1	.	many	TGTGCCAGCTCCCCCCCCGGGACTCGGGACCCTGAAGCTTTCTTT	CASSPPGTRDPEAFF
15	TRBJ2-2	TRBV29-1	.	many	TGCAGCGTTTACAGAGGCATGATGGGAGGCGGGGAGCTGTTTTTT	CSVYRGMMGGGELFF
15	TRBJ2-1	TRBV20-1	.	many	TGCAGTGCTAGTGAGGACTCGCTACGGGGGAATGAGCAGTTCTTC	CSASEDSLRGNEQFF
16	TRBJ1-5	TRBV5-1	TRBD1	many	TGCGCCAGCAGCTTATGGGGAGGGGGCGTTAATCAGCCCCAGCATTTT	CASSLWGGGVNQPQHF
11	TRBJ2-1	TRBV20-1	.	.	TGCAGTGCTAGGAACGGAGGGGAGCAGTTCTTC	CSARNGGEQFF
14	TRBJ1-5	TRBV6-1	.	many	TGTGCCAGCACAGAATCAGGGGCCGATCAGCCCCAGCATTTT	CASTESGADQPQHF
13	TRBJ2-7	TRBV5-1	.	many	TGCGCCAGCAGCTTGGCGGCGGTCTACGAGCAGTACTTC	CASSLAAVYEQYF
11	TRBJ2-7	TRBV18	.	many	TGTGCCAGCCGTGGGTTCTACGAGCAGTACTTC	CASRGFYEQYF
15	TRBJ2-3	TRBV6-1	.	.	TGTGCCAGCAGTGCGCCGGGACGGCCCACAGATACGCAGTATTTT	CASSAPGRPTDTQYF
16	TRBJ1-4	TRBV30	.	many	TGTGCCTGGAGTGGGGGGTCCCTGGGCGAGGAAGAAAAACTGTTTTTT	CAWSGGSLGEEEKLFF
14	TRBJ2-7	TRBV7-9	TRBD2	.	TGTGCCAGCAGCCCCCGCGGGAGGATGTACGAGCAGTACTTC	CASSPRGRMYEQYF
14	TRBJ2-4	TRBV27	.	many	TGTGCCAGCAGTCAAACAGAAGCCAAAAACATTCAGTACTTC	CASSQTEAKNIQYF
13	TRBJ2-5	TRBV3-1	.	.	TGTGCCAGCAGCCAAATCATTCAAGAGACCCAGTACTTC	CASSQIIQETQYF
13	TRBJ2-1	TRBV19	.	few	TGTGCCAGTAGTCTGGGCGGTAGTGCGGAGCAGTTCTTC	CASSLGGSAEQFF
13	TRBJ2-1	TRBV11-2	.	many	TGTGCCAGCAGCTTACCGGGGTTCGATGAGCAGTTCTTC	CASSLPGFDEQFF
14	TRBJ2-7	TRBV6-1	.	.	TGTGCCAGCAGTGAAAATCTGGGGATGTACGAGCAGTACTTC	CASSENLGMYEQYF
14	TRBJ2-7	TRBV28	.	many	TGTGCCAGCAGTCACCGGGACGGACTCTACGAGCAGTACTTC	CASSHRDGLYEQYF
16	TRBJ2-3	TRBV7-2	.	few	TGTGCCAGCTCTCTAGCTGTGGGAGGTAGCGCAGATACGCAGTATTTT	CASSLAVGGSADTQYF
12	TRBJ2-1	TRBV7-3	.	many	TGTGCCAGCAGCCCTAATGGTCATGAGCAGTTCTTC	CASSPNGHEQFF
15	TRBJ2-4	TRBV19	TRBD2	.	TGTGCCAGTAGTCCCCGGGCGGGAGGGGAAAACATTCAGTACTTC	CASSPRAGGENIQYF
11	TRBJ1-1	TRBV29-1	.	many	TGCAGCGGGGAAGGGGACACTGAAGCTTTCTTT	CSGEGDTEAFF
15	TRBJ1-5	TRBV11-2	TRBD1	many	TGTGCCAGCAGCTTCGACAGGGGGGGCAATCAGCCCCAACATTTT	CASSFDRGGNQPQHF
14	TRBJ1-3	TRBV2	TRBD1	few	TGTGCCAGCAGTGCCAGGGGGACTGGAAACACCATATATTTT	CASSARGTGNTIYF
15	TRBJ2-1	TRBV2	TRBD1	many	TGTGCCAGCAGCATTGACAGGGGGCCCTACAATGAGCAGTTCTTC	CASSIDRGPYNEQFF
13	TRBJ2-2	TRBV12-3/TRBV12-4	.	many	TGTGCCAGCAGTCAATGGGCAACCGGGGAGCTGTTTTTT	CASSQWATGELFF
17	TRBJ2-3	TRBV2	TRBD1	.	TGTGCCAGCAGTGCCCGATCCGGGACAGGCCGCACAGATACGCAGTATTTT	CASSARSGTGRTDTQYF
18	TRBJ2-2	TRBV28	TRBD2	many	TGTGCCAGCAGTCCCGTATGGCTAGCGGTCGCGAACACCGGGGAGCTGTTTTTT	CASSPVWLAVANTGELFF
16	TRBJ2-3	TRBV5-1	.	few	TGCGCCAGCAGAAAACAGGGCGGCCCCGGCGGGGATACGCAGTATTTT	CASRKQGGPGGDTQYF
18	TRBJ1-4	TRBV5-1	.	many	TGCGCCAGCAGCTCATACTCGACTGGACGGGCAACTAATGAAAAACTGTTTTTT	CASSSYSTGRATNEKLFF
12	TRBJ1-2	TRBV7-2	.	.	TGTGCCAGCAGCTTAACCCCGGCGGGCCACACCTTC	CASSLTPAGHTF
16	TRBJ2-7	TRBV5-8	TRBD1	few	TGTGCCAGCAGCCGTACACAGGGGTTCCGTACCTACGAGCAGTACTTC	CASSRTQGFRTYEQYF
13	TRBJ2-5	TRBV6-2/TRBV6-3	.	many	TGTGCCAGCAGCCGCGGCAGGCTCGGGACCCAGTACTTC	CASSRGRLGTQYF
15	TRBJ2-1	TRBV11-2	TRBD2	many	TGTGCCAGCAGCTCACTAGCGGGAGTTCACTCTGAGCAGTTCTTC	CASSSLAGVHSEQFF
14	TRBJ2-7	TRBV11-2	.	many	TGTGCCAGCAGCTACCGGGACACCTCCTACGAGCAGTACTTC	CASSYRDTSYEQYF
14	TRBJ1-3	TRBV5-4	.	few	TGTGCCAGCAGCTCGGACAGCTCTGGAAACACCATATATTTT	CASSSDSSGNTIYF
11	TRBJ2-1	TRBV20-1	.	.	TGCAGTGCCGTGGGGTTGAATGAGCAGTTCTTC	CSAVGLNEQFF
15	TRBJ2-5	TRBV18	TRBD2	few	TGTGCCAGCTCACAACGGGTCCTAGCGGGAGAGACCCAGTACTTC	CASSQRVLAGETQYF
13	TRBJ2-5	TRBV7-2	.	many	TGTGCCAGCAGCTCGGGCCCACAAGAGACCCAGTACTTC	CASSSGPQETQYF
16	TRBJ1-2	TRBV19	.	.	TGTGCCAGTACCCCCCGGGACACGCCAGCTAACTATGGCTACACCTTC	CASTPRDTPANYGYTF
17	TRBJ2-3	TRBV9	TRBD2	.	TGTGCCAGCAGCCCGCGACTAGCGGGCTTATCCACAGATACGCAGTATTTT	CASSPRLAGLSTDTQYF
14	TRBJ2-2	TRBV7-2	TRBD2	many	TGTGCCAGCAGTTCTAGCGGGAGGTCCGGGGAGCTGTTTTTT	CASSSSGRSGELFF
14	TRBJ2-7	TRBV12-3/TRBV12-4	.	many	TGTGCCAGCAGTTGGGCCCAGGGATTTTACGAGCAGTACTTC	CASSWAQGFYEQYF
13	TRBJ2-7	TRBV19	TRBD2	.	TGTGCCAGTAGGGGACTAGGGGCCTACGAGCAGTACTTC	CASRGLGAYEQYF